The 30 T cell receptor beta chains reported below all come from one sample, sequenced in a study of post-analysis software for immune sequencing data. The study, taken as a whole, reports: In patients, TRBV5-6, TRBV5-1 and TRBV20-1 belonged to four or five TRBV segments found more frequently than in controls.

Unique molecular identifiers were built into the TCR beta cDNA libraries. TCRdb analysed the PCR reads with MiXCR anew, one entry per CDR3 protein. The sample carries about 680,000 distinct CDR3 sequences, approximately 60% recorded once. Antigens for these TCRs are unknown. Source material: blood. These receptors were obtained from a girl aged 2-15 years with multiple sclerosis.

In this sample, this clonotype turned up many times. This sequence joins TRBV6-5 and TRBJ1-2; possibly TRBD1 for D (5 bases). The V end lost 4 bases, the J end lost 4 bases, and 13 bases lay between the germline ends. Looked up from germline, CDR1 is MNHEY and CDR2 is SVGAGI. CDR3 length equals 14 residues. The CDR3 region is CASSSPGGVYGYTF. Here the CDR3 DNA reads TGTGCCAGCAGTTCTCCGGGAGGGGTCTATGGCTACACCTTC.

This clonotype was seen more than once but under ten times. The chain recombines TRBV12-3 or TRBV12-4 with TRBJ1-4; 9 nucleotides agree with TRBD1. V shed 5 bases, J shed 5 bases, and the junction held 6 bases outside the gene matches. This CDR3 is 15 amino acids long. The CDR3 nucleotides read TGTGCCAGCAGTCGCGGGACAGGGATGAATGAAAAACTGTTTTTT. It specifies CASSRGTGMNEKLFF.

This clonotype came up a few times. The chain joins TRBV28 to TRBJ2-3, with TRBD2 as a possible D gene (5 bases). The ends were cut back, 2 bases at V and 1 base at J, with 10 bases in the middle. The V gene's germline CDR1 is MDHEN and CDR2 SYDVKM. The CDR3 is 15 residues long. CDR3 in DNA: TGTGCCAGCAGTTTAAGCGGAACAGGCACAGATACGCAGTATTTT. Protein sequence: CASSLSGTGTDTQYF.

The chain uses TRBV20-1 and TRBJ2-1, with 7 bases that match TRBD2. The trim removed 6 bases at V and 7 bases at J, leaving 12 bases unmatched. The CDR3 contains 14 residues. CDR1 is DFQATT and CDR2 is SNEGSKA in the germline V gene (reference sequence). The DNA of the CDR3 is TGCAGTGCCACATATCGGGGAGGGCCTAATGAGCAGTTCTTC. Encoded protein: CSATYRGGPNEQFF.

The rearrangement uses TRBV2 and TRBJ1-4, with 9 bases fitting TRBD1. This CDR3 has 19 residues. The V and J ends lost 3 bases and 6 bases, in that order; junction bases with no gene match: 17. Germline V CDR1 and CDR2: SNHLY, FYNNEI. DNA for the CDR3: TGTGCCAGCAGTGACTCCTCGGGACAGGGAATTATAAGGGATGAAAAACTGTTTTTT. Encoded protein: CASSDSSGQGIIRDEKLFF.

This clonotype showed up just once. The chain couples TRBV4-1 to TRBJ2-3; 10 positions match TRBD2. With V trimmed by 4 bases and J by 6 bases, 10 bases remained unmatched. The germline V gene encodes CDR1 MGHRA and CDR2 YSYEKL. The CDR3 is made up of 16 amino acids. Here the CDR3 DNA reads TGCGCCAGCAGCCGGTCCGGGACTAGCGATTCGGATACGCAGTATTTT. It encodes CASSRSGTSDSDTQYF.

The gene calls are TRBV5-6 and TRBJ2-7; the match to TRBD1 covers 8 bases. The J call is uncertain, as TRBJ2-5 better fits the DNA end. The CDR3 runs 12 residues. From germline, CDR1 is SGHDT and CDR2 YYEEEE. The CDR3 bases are TGTGCCAGCGGCAGGGGGCAGGAGACCCAGTACTTC. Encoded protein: CASGRGQETQYF.

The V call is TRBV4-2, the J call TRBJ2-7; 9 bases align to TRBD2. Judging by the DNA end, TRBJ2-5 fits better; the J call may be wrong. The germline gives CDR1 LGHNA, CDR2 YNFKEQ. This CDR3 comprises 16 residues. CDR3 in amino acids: CASSQGAGGPAETQYF. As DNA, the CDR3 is TGTGCCAGCAGCCAAGGCGCGGGAGGGCCCGCGGAGACCCAGTACTTC.

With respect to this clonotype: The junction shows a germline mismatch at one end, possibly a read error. CDR3 in amino acids: CASTGTYGYIF. The CDR3 DNA follows: TGTGCCAGCACTGGAACCTATGGCTACATCTTC. V gene TRBV25-1 combines with J gene TRBJ1-2; D call uncertain. Germline-derived CDR1 and CDR2 are MGHDK and SYGVNS. The CDR3 totals 11 residues.

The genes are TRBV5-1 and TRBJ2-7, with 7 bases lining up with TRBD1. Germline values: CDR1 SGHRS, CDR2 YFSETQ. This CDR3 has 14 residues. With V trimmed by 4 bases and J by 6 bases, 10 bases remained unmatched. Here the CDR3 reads CASSTGTVTSEQYF. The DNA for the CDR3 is TGCGCCAGCAGCACCGGGACAGTGACCTCCGAGCAGTACTTC.

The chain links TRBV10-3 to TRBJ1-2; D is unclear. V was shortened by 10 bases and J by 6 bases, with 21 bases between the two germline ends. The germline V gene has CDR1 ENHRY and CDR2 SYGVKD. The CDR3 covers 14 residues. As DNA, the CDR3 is TGTGCCACCTTAACGGCGCGCGGCTCTGATGGCTACACCTTC. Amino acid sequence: CATLTARGSDGYTF.

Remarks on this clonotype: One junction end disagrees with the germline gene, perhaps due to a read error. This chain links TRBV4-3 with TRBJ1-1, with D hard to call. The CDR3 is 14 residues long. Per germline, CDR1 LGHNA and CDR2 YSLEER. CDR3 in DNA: TGCGCCAGCAGCCAAGACCTCTCGAACACTGAGGCTTTCTTT. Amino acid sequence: CASSQDLSNTEAFF.

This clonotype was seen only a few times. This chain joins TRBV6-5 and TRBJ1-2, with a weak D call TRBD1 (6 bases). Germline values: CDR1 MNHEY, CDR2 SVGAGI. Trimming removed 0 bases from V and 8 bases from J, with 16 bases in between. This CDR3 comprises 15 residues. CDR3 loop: CASSYSTLGGQGYTF. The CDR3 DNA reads TGTGCCAGCAGTTACTCCACCTTGGGGGGCCAAGGCTACACCTTC.

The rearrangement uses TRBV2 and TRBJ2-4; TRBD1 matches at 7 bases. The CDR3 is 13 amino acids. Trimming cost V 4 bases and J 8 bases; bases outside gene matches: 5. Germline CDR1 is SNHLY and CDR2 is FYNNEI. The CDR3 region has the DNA TGTGCCAGCAGTGGGACAGGATGGGACATTCAGTACTTC. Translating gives CASSGTGWDIQYF. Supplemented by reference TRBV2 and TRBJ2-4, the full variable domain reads EPEVTQTPSHQVTQMGQEVILRCVPISNHLYFYWYRQILGQKVEFLVSFYNNEISEKSEIFDDQFSVERPDGSNFTLKIRSTKLEDSAMYFCASSGTGWDIQYFGAGTRLSVL.

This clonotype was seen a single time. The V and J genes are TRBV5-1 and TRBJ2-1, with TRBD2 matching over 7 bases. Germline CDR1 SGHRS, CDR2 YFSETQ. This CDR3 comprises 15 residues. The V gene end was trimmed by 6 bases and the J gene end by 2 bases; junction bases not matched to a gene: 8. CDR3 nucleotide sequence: TGCGCCAGCACCCCGAGCGGGGACCCCTACAATGAGCAGTTCTTC. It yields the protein CASTPSGDPYNEQFF.

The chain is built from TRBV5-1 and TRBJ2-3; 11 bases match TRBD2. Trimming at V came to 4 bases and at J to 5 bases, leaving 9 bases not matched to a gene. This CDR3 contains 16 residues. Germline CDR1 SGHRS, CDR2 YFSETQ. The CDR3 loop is CASSLVSGGAIDTQYF. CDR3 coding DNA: TGCGCCAGCAGCCTGGTTAGCGGGGGGGCGATAGATACGCAGTATTTT.

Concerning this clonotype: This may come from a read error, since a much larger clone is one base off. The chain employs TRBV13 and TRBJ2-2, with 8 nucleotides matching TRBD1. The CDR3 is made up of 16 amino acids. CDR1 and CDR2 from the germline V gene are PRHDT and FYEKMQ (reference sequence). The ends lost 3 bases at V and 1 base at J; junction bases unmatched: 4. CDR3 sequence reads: CASSLSGTGNTGELFF. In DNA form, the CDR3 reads TGTGCCAGCAGCTTGTCCGGGACAGGGAACACCGGGGAGCTGTTTTTT.

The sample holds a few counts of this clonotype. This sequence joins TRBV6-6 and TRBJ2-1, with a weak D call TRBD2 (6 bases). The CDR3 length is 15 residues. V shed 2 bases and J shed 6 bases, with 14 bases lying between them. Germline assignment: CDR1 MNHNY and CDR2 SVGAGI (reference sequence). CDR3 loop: CASSYAGSRRNEQFF. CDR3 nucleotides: TGTGCCAGCAGTTACGCGGGAAGTCGGCGCAATGAGCAGTTCTTC.

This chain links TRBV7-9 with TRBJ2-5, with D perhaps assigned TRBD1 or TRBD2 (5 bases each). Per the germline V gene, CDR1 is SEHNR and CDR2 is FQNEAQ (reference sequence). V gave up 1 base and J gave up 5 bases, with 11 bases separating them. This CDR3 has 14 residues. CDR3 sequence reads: CASSLVGARETQYF. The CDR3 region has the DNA TGTGCCAGCAGCTTAGTCGGGGCGCGGGAGACCCAGTACTTC.

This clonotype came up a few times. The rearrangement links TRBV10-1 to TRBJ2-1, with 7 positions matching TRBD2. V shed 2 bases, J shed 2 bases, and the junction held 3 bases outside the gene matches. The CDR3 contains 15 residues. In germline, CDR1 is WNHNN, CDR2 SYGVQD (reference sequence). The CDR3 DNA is TGCGCCAGCAGTGAGGACGGGAGGACCTACAATGAGCAGTTCTTC. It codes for CASSEDGRTYNEQFF.

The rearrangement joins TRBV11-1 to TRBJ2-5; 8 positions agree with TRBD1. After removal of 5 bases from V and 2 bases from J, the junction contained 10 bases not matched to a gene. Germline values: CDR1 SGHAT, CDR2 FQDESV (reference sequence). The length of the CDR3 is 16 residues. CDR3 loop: CASSRIPGTGQETQYF. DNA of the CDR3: TGTGCCAGCAGCCGAATCCCGGGGACAGGACAAGAGACCCAGTACTTC.

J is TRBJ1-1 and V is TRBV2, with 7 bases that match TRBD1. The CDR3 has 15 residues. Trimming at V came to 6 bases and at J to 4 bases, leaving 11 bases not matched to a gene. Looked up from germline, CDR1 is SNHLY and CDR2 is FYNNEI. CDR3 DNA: TGTGCCAGCAGGGTCAGGGACAGCACCCCCACTGAAGCTTTCTTT. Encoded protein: CASRVRDSTPTEAFF.

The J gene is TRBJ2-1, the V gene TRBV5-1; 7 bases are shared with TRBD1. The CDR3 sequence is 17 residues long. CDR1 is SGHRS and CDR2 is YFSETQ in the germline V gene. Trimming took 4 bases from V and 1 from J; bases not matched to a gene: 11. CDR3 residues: CASSTPTWDRSYNEQFF. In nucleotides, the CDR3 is TGCGCCAGCAGCACCCCTACTTGGGACAGATCCTACAATGAGCAGTTCTTC.

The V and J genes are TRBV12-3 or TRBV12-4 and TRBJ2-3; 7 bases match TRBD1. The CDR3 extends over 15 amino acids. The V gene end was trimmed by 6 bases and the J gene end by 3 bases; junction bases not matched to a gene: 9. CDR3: CASSPGQVPTDTQYF. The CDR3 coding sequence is TGTGCCAGCAGCCCCGGACAGGTGCCGACAGATACGCAGTATTTT.

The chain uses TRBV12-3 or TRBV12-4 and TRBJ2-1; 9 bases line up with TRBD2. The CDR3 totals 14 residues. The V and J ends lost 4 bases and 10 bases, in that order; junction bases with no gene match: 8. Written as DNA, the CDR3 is TGTGCCAGCAGTTACCTAGCGGGGAGCTTGGAGCAGTTCTTC. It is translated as CASSYLAGSLEQFF.

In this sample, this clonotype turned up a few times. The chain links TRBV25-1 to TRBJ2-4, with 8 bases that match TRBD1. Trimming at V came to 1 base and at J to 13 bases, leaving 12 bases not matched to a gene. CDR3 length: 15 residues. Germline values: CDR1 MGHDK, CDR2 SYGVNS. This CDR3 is CASSESSGGRDGQYF. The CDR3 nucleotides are TGTGCCAGCAGTGAATCTTCAGGGGGCAGAGACGGCCAGTACTTC.

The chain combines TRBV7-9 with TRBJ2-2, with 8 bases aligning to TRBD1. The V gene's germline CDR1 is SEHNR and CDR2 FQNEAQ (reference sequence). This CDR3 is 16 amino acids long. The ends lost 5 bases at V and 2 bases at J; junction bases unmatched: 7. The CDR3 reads CASSPPDRENTGELFF. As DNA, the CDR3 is TGTGCCAGCAGCCCCCCGGACAGGGAAAACACCGGGGAGCTGTTTTTT.

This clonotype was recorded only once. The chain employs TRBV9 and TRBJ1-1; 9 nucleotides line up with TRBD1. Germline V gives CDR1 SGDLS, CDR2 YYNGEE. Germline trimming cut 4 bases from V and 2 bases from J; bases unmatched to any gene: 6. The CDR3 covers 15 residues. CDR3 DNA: TGTGCCAGCAGCTACAACAGGGGGCAAAACACTGAAGCTTTCTTT. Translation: CASSYNRGQNTEAFF.

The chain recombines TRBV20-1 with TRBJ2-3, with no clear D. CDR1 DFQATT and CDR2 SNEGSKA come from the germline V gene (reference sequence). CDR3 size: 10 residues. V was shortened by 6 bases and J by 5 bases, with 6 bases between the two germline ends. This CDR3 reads CSAEQDTQYF. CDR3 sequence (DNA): TGCAGTGCGGAGCAAGATACGCAGTATTTT.

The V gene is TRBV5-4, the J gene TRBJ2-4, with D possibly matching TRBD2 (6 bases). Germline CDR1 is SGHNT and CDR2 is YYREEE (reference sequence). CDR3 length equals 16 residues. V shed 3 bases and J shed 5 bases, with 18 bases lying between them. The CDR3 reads CASSSGGAGGENIQYF. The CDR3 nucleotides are TGTGCCAGCAGCTCCGGCGGGGCGGGCGGGGAAAACATTCAGTACTTC.